This is a list of T cell receptor beta chains from one sample in a study of blood T cells in healthy people across ages. MiXCR, applied by TCRdb to the 5' RACE reads, yields one record per CDR3 protein. The top ten hold nearly 20% of the sample, which has around 800,000 distinct CDR3 sequences, roughly 44% seen once. The specimen sequenced was blood. Source of these receptors: a man aged 55 to 70 in good health. Both conserved end residues are part of each CDR3. Fields, in order: clone size, J gene, V gene, D gene, CDR3 protein, CDR3 DNA. A D gene is named only where the DNA matches it firmly. Some rows have no size entry. The others give once, few or many, or a class for an expanded clone.

size: NA
J: TRBJ2-5
V: TRBV7-6
D: NA
CDR3: CASSLFLAQRETQYF
DNA: TGTGCCAGCAGCTTATTCCTAGCGCAGCGGGAGACCCAGTACTTC

size: few
J: TRBJ2-4
V: TRBV20-1
D: TRBD1
CDR3: CSARPRTGSKNIQYF
DNA: TGCAGTGCTAGACCCCGGACAGGGTCCAAAAACATTCAGTACTTC

size: NA
J: TRBJ1-2
V: TRBV4-3
D: NA
CDR3: CASSQDRGAGDGYTF
DNA: TGCGCCAGCAGCCAAGATCGGGGGGCTGGGGATGGCTACACCTTC

size: NA
J: TRBJ2-2
V: TRBV20-1
D: TRBD2
CDR3: CSARGLDTGELFF
DNA: TGCAGTGCCAGGGGACTAGACACCGGGGAGCTGTTTTTT

size: once
J: TRBJ2-7
V: TRBV5-4
D: NA
CDR3: CASSQDLSSSYEQYF
DNA: TGTGCCAGCAGCCAGGACCTTTCCAGCTCCTACGAGCAGTACTTC

size: few
J: TRBJ2-1
V: TRBV3-1
D: NA
CDR3: CASRRYNEQFF
DNA: TGTGCCAGCAGGCGTTACAATGAGCAGTTCTTC

size: NA
J: TRBJ1-2
V: TRBV20-1
D: TRBD1
CDR3: CSANSQGAGGYTF
DNA: TGCAGTGCTAACTCACAGGGGGCGGGTGGCTACACCTTC

size: few
J: TRBJ2-1
V: TRBV4-1
D: NA
CDR3: CASSQVIGSYNEQFF
DNA: TGCGCCAGCAGCCAAGTGATAGGCTCCTACAATGAGCAGTTCTTC

size: NA
J: TRBJ2-2
V: TRBV3-1
D: NA
CDR3: CASSQVVWPGELFF
DNA: TGTGCCAGCAGCCAAGTCGTGTGGCCCGGGGAGCTGTTTTTT

size: once
J: TRBJ1-2
V: TRBV27
D: NA
CDR3: CASSGTWNSGYTF
DNA: TGTGCCAGCAGTGGGACTTGGAACAGCGGCTACACCTTC

size: NA
J: TRBJ2-7
V: TRBV7-2
D: TRBD2
CDR3: CASSNRLAGGGETLYF
DNA: TGTGCCAGCAGCAACAGACTAGCGGGGGGTGGGGAGACCCTGTACTTC

size: NA
J: TRBJ2-5
V: TRBV10-2
D: TRBD2
CDR3: CASSDWKELAGAQETQYF
DNA: TGCGCCAGCAGTGATTGGAAGGAGCTAGCGGGGGCTCAAGAGACCCAGTACTTC

size: NA
J: TRBJ2-3
V: TRBV6-1
D: NA
CDR3: CASILATTDTQYF
DNA: TGTGCCAGCATTCTTGCTACCACAGATACGCAGTATTTT

size: few
J: TRBJ1-1
V: TRBV20-1
D: TRBD1
CDR3: CSARAGDRYNTEAFF
DNA: TGCAGTGCTAGGGCCGGGGACAGATACAACACTGAAGCTTTCTTT

size: many
J: TRBJ2-5
V: TRBV11-2
D: NA
CDR3: CASSSKETQYF
DNA: TGTGCCAGCAGCTCCAAGGAGACCCAGTACTTC

size: few
J: TRBJ2-5
V: TRBV25-1
D: NA
CDR3: CASSGVLAWETQYF
DNA: TGTGCCAGCAGTGGCGTTCTCGCCTGGGAGACCCAGTACTTC

size: NA
J: TRBJ1-1
V: TRBV28
D: NA
CDR3: CASSSTGTEAFF
DNA: TGTGCCAGCAGTTCTACAGGCACTGAAGCTTTCTTT

size: few
J: TRBJ2-3
V: TRBV6-2/TRBV6-3
D: NA
CDR3: CASSLPGSTDTQYF
DNA: TGTGCCAGCAGCCTCCCGGGCAGCACAGATACGCAGTATTTT

size: many
J: TRBJ2-5
V: TRBV7-3
D: NA
CDR3: CASSQRGGGETQYF
DNA: TGTGCCAGCAGCCAACGCGGGGGCGGGGAGACCCAGTACTTC

size: many
J: TRBJ2-5
V: TRBV29-1
D: NA
CDR3: CSVESQGQKETQYF
DNA: TGCAGCGTTGAAAGCCAGGGCCAAAAAGAGACCCAGTACTTC

size: NA
J: TRBJ2-1
V: TRBV20-1
D: NA
CDR3: CSARTLGRERYNGQFF
DNA: TGCAGTGCTAGAACCCTCGGCAGGGAGCGCTACAATGGGCAGTTCTTC

size: NA
J: TRBJ2-7
V: TRBV12-3/TRBV12-4
D: NA
CDR3: CASSLGDAAYEQYF
DNA: TGTGCCAGCAGTTTAGGGGACGCCGCCTACGAGCAGTACTTC

size: NA
J: TRBJ2-6
V: TRBV6-5
D: NA
CDR3: CASRLGLSGANVLTF
DNA: TGTGCCAGCAGACTAGGGTTATCCGGGGCCAACGTCCTGACTTTC

size: NA
J: TRBJ1-2
V: TRBV20-1
D: NA
CDR3: CSAWTLVFGYTF
DNA: TGCAGTGCTTGGACCCTTGTGTTTGGCTACACCTTC

size: few
J: TRBJ2-7
V: TRBV5-5
D: NA
CDR3: CASSLGSVGGYEQYF
DNA: TGTGCCAGCAGCTTGGGCTCCGTGGGCGGGTACGAGCAGTACTTC

size: NA
J: TRBJ2-4
V: TRBV20-1
D: NA
CDR3: CSAREDRTPLYF
DNA: TGCAGTGCTAGAGAAGACCGGACCCCGTTGTACTTC

size: NA
J: TRBJ2-1
V: TRBV7-2
D: NA
CDR3: CASSLVVHDNEQFF
DNA: TGTGCCAGCAGCTTAGTCGTTCACGACAATGAGCAGTTCTTC

size: NA
J: TRBJ2-1
V: TRBV20-1
D: TRBD2
CDR3: CSAQSVLAGAEQFF
DNA: TGCAGTGCTCAATCGGTACTAGCGGGGGCCGAGCAGTTCTTC

size: NA
J: TRBJ2-7
V: TRBV7-2
D: TRBD2
CDR3: CASSSHSGDTHNEQYF
DNA: TGTGCCAGCAGCTCCCATAGCGGGGACACTCACAATGAGCAGTACTTC

size: NA
J: TRBJ1-4
V: TRBV4-1
D: TRBD1
CDR3: CASSLRGPGEKLFF
DNA: TGCGCCAGCAGCCTCAGGGGGCCCGGGGAAAAACTGTTTTTT

size: NA
J: TRBJ2-5
V: TRBV10-3
D: NA
CDR3: CAISEHRPGRGKETQYF
DNA: TGTGCCATCAGTGAGCATAGACCGGGACGGGGAAAAGAGACCCAGTACTTC